This is a list of T cell receptor beta chains from one sample in a study of chemoradiotherapy in HPV16-positive cancers. Sequenced by immunoSEQ multiplex PCR; TCRdb stores in-frame clones only, minus some. The profile shows around 16,000 clones, roughly 73% of them singletons. This sample was obtained from a patient who underwent chemoradiotherapy. Source of these receptors: a human donor with HPV-associated anogenital cancer. Both conserved end residues are part of each CDR3. Fields, in order: V gene, clone size, D gene, J gene, CDR3 protein, CDR3 DNA. D genes are given only for firm matches. Not every row has a clone size; where given, it reads once, few, many or a size class.

>TRBV30|.|.|TRBJ2-7
CAWSVSPDRLERGYYEQYF
TGTGCCTGGAGTGTAAGTCCCGACAGGCTTGAACGGGGTTACTACGAGCAGTACTTC
>TRBV28|.|TRBD1|TRBJ1-2
CASSLPRTGNYGYTF
TGTGCCAGCAGTTTGCCCCGGACAGGGAACTATGGCTACACCTTC
>TRBV6-5|.|.|TRBJ2-2
CASSFGLNTGELFF
TGTGCCAGCAGTTTCGGACTAAACACCGGGGAGCTGTTTTTT
>TRBV4-1|.|.|TRBJ2-5
CASSLPGGTGETQYF
TGCGCCAGCAGCCTTCCCGGGGGAACGGGAGAGACCCAGTACTTC
>TRBV19|few|.|TRBJ2-6
CASSTLSGANVLTF
TGTGCCAGTAGTACCCTCTCTGGGGCCAACGTCCTGACTTTC
>TRBV5-1|.|.|TRBJ2-7
CASSSADEQYF
TGCGCCAGCAGCTCCGCGGACGAGCAGTACTTC
>TRBV29-1|.|.|TRBJ1-4
CSVARGSGEKLFF
TGCAGCGTTGCAAGAGGAAGTGGTGAAAAACTGTTTTTT
>TRBV4-1|.|TRBD2|TRBJ2-1
CASSQDSSGAYNEQFF
TGCGCCAGCAGCCAAGACTCAAGCGGGGCTTACAATGAGCAGTTCTTC
>TRBV2|.|.|TRBJ1-5
CASSGWQGSGQPQHF
TGTGCCAGCAGTGGGTGGCAGGGGTCTGGTCAGCCCCAGCATTTT
>TRBV4-3|.|.|TRBJ2-1
CASSQGEGNEQFF
TGCGCCAGCAGCCAAGGCGAAGGCAATGAGCAGTTCTTC
>TRBV7-8|.|TRBD1|TRBJ2-1
CASSWGQSYNEQFF
TGTGCCAGCAGCTGGGGACAGTCCTACAATGAGCAGTTCTTC
>TRBV2|.|TRBD2|TRBJ2-5
CASSEGTSGGFQQETQYF
TGTGCCAGCAGTGAAGGGACTAGCGGGGGATTCCAACAAGAGACCCAGTACTTC
>TRBV5-6|once|.|TRBJ1-2
CASSLSAQIYGYTF
TGTGCCAGCAGCTTGTCAGCCCAGATCTATGGCTACACCTTC
>TRBV7-2|.|.|TRBJ1-2
CASSLDTNYGYTF
TGTGCCAGCAGCTTGGACACTAACTATGGCTACACCTTC
>TRBV7-9|.|.|TRBJ2-1
CASSLRLGGFEQFF
TGTGCCAGCAGCTTAAGGCTGGGGGGCTTTGAGCAGTTCTTC
>TRBV13|.|TRBD1|TRBJ1-1
CASSPRGSSEAFF
TGTGCCAGCAGTCCCAGGGGGTCCTCTGAAGCTTTCTTT
>TRBV5-1|.|TRBD1|TRBJ1-1
CASSWGTGGTEAFF
TGCGCCAGCAGCTGGGGGACAGGGGGCACTGAAGCTTTCTTT
>TRBV27|.|TRBD2|TRBJ2-1
CASSLDRAGLYNEQFF
TGTGCCAGCAGTTTAGATAGAGCGGGGCTCTACAATGAGCAGTTCTTC
>TRBV6-1|once|.|TRBJ1-3
CASSERGWDSGNTIYF
TGTGCCAGCAGTGAGAGAGGGTGGGACTCTGGAAACACCATATATTTT
>TRBV7-8|.|.|TRBJ1-1
CASSLAGGNTEAFF
TGTGCCAGCAGCTTAGCAGGGGGTAACACTGAAGCTTTCTTT
>TRBV30|few|.|TRBJ2-7
CAWTHGTVTYEQYF
TGTGCCTGGACTCACGGGACGGTAACCTACGAGCAGTACTTC
>TRBV18|.|.|TRBJ1-6
CASSPGSSYNSPLHF
TGTGCCAGCTCACCTGGGAGCTCCTATAATTCACCCCTCCACTTT
>TRBV6-5|once|TRBD2|TRBJ2-2
CASSYVERGTGELFF
TGTGCCAGCAGTTACGTCGAGCGGGGGACCGGGGAGCTGTTTTTT
>TRBV5-6|.|.|TRBJ2-5
CASSLRGVLETQYF
TGTGCCAGCAGCTTACGCGGGGTTCTAGAGACCCAGTACTTC